This TCR beta chain was sequenced for a study of neoadjuvant anti-PD-1 for oral cavity cancer. Sequenced by immunoSEQ multiplex PCR; TCRdb stores in-frame clones only, minus some. Of 6,000 to 9,000 clones in the sample, more than 65% are singletons; the top ten hold over 3%. Time point reported: after neoadjuvant nivolumab, at surgical resection. Stage II-IVA oral cavity squamous cell carcinoma was new and untreated by systemic or radiation therapy. The V end was cut by 5 bases, the J end by 12 bases, with 16 bases between. The CDR3 runs to 13 residues. Per the germline V gene, CDR1 is SGHVS and CDR2 is FNYEAQ.

The chain carries TRBV7-6 and TRBJ2-2; perhaps TRBD1 as D (6 bases). The material sequenced was PBMCs, taken after nivolumab (anti-PD-1) treatment. The clonotype comes from a person aged 35-79 years with oral cavity squamous cell carcinoma. CDR3 in amino acids: CASSGTLWGQLFF. CDR3 bases: TGTGCCAGCAGCGGGACCCTGTGGGGGCAGCTGTTTTTT. Combining the CDR3 with reference TRBV7-6 and TRBJ2-2 gives the whole variable domain GAGVSQSPRYKVTKRGQDVALRCDPISGHVSLYWYRQALGQGPEFLTYFNYEAQQDKSGLPNDRFSAERPEGSISTLTIQRTEQRDSAMYRCASSGTLWGQLFFGEGSRLTVL.